Sequencing of this TCR beta chain was carried out in a study of blood T cell repertoires in COVID-19. The table came from immunoSEQ multiplex PCR; TCRdb's copy has only in-frame clones and leaves some out. The sample lists about 260,000 clones, 70% to 90% occurring once. CDR1 and CDR2 from the germline V gene are ENHRY and SYGVKD. V shed 3 bases, J shed 4 bases, and the junction held 16 bases outside the gene matches. The CDR3 runs to 18 residues. The chain employs TRBV10-3 and TRBJ2-3, with 7 bases that match TRBD2. This clonotype was sampled from a human donor in a cohort sampled during active COVID-19. The material sequenced was peripheral blood. In nucleotides, the CDR3 is TGTGCCATCAGTGACCAACCTAACTGGGGAGGGCTGCCAGATACGCAGTATTTT. Encoded protein: CAISDQPNWGGLPDTQYF.